Below, 28 T cell receptor beta chains from the same sample are listed, as sequenced in a study of cytomegalovirus exposure and HLA in healthy donors. PCR primers comprised 60 Vbeta and 13 Jbeta primers. Data came from immunoSEQ multiplex PCR; TCRdb stores just in-frame clones and leaves some out. The sample lists 110,000 to 150,000 clones; about 80% were seen once. The sequencing input was PBMCs. The receptor source for this set is a young woman in good health and CMV-seropositive.

The genes are TRBV27 and TRBJ1-1, with D maybe TRBD1 (5 bases). Trimming left V 4 bases short and J 0 bases short, with 12 bases between. The CDR3 contains 15 residues. Germline V gene lookup returns CDR1 MNHEY and CDR2 SMNVEV (reference sequence). CDR3: CASSYQGTMNTEAFF. The DNA of the CDR3 is TGTGCCAGCAGTTACCAGGGAACCATGAACACTGAAGCTTTCTTT.

V is TRBV28 and J is TRBJ2-1; perhaps TRBD2 as D (5 bases). CDR1 is MDHEN, CDR2 SYDVKM, per germline. V dropped 4 bases and J dropped 7 bases, with 11 bases sitting between them. This CDR3 is 13 amino acids long. The DNA of the CDR3 is TGTGCCAGCAGTTCCCCGGGAAGAAATGAGCAGTTCTTC. It codes for CASSSPGRNEQFF. Full variable domain (missing parts from reference TRBV28 and TRBJ2-1): DVKVTQSSRYLVKRTGEKVFLECVQDMDHENMFWYRQDPGLGLRLIYFSYDVKMKEKGDIPEGYSVSREKKERFSLILESASTNQTSMYLCASSSPGRNEQFFGPGTRLTVL.

This chain links TRBV5-4 with TRBJ1-5, with D hard to call. CDR3 length: 18 residues. With 3 bases removed from V and 0 bases from J, the gap between germline ends came to 19 bases. CDR1 and CDR2 (germline): SGHNT, YYREEE (reference sequence). The CDR3 nucleotides read TGTGCCAGCAGCTCGCCGGACCGGCGGGTGTATAGCAATCAGCCCCAGCATTTT. Translation: CASSSPDRRVYSNQPQHF.

V and J are TRBV6-4 and TRBJ2-1, with TRBD2 identical over 7 bases. From germline, CDR1 is MRHNA and CDR2 SNTAGT. The J segment lost 2 bases and the V segment lost 2 bases, leaving 0 bases of the junction unmatched. There are 14 residues in the CDR3. CDR3 nucleotides: TGTGCCAGCAGTGACGGGGGGGCCTACAATGAGCAGTTCTTC. This sequence encodes CASSDGGAYNEQFF.

V usage is TRBV15 and J usage is TRBJ1-4, with D maybe TRBD1 (5 bases). CDR1 LNHNV and CDR2 YYDKDF come from the germline V gene (reference sequence). This CDR3 contains 16 residues. V lost 0 bases and J lost 7, with 15 bases in between. This CDR3 is CATSRDVPGGGEKLFF. The DNA for the CDR3 is TGTGCCACCAGCAGAGATGTTCCGGGGGGTGGTGAAAAACTGTTTTTT.

The gene calls are TRBV19 and TRBJ1-3; D is undetermined. The ends were cut back, 3 bases at V and 2 bases at J, with 5 bases in the middle. Germline values: CDR1 LNHDA, CDR2 SQIVND (reference sequence). The CDR3 consists of 13 residues. This CDR3 reads CASSIGAGNTIYF. CDR3 coding DNA: TGTGCCAGTAGTATCGGTGCTGGAAACACCATATATTTT.

The chain employs TRBV10-3 and TRBJ1-4; D is possibly TRBD1 (6 bases). This CDR3 has 15 residues. The V end lost 4 bases, the J end lost 3 bases, and 12 bases lay between the germline ends. Germline CDR1 reads ENHRY; CDR2 reads SYGVKD. CDR3 in DNA: TGTGCCATCAGTGGTACAGGGCTGGCTAATGAAAAACTGTTTTTT. It codes for CAISGTGLANEKLFF.

This clone was observed a few times. This chain links TRBV15 with TRBJ1-2, with 7 bases fitting TRBD1. Germline-derived CDR1 and CDR2 are LNHNV and YYDKDF (reference sequence). Trimming cost V 0 bases and J 3 bases; bases outside gene matches: 4. The CDR3 totals 15 residues. The CDR3 DNA follows: TGTGCCACCAGCAGAGATTCCCAGGGGGACTATGGCTACACCTTC. It translates to CATSRDSQGDYGYTF. Complete variable domain (other parts from reference TRBV15 and TRBJ1-2): DAMVIQNPRYQVTQFGKPVTLSCSQTLNHNVMYWYQQKSSQAPKLLFHYYDKDFNNEADTPDNFQSRRPNTSFCFLDIRSPGLGDTAMYLCATSRDSQGDYGYTFGSGTRLTVV.

The gene calls are TRBV7-2 and TRBJ2-7, with 8 nucleotides matching TRBD2. There are 15 residues in the CDR3. Germline lookup yields CDR1 SGHTA and CDR2 FQGNSA. Trimming removed 4 bases from V and 8 bases from J; junction bases left unmatched: 13. The CDR3 nucleotides read TGTGCCAGCAGCTCGGAAGGCTACGCGGGGGGCAAGCAGTACTTC. Translating it yields CASSSEGYAGGKQYF.

With respect to this clone: The junction departs from germline at one end; a sequencing error may be responsible. The genes are TRBV2 and TRBJ2-7; a weak D match, TRBD1 (6 bases). The CDR3 has 14 amino acids. Germline-derived CDR1 and CDR2 are SNHLY and FYNNEI. Here the CDR3 reads CASKEQGPSYGQYF. The DNA for the CDR3 is TGTGCCAGCAAGGAGCAGGGGCCATCCTACGGGCAGTACTTC.

This clone was seen only a few times. The DNA of the CDR3 is TGTGCCAGCAGCCCGGACAGGCAAGGTGAAGCTTTCTTT. It is translated as CASSPDRQGEAFF. The chain carries TRBV7-9 and TRBJ1-1, with 7 bases that match TRBD1. Trimming at V came to 5 bases and at J to 7 bases, leaving 7 bases not matched to a gene. CDR1 is SEHNR and CDR2 is FQNEAQ in the germline V gene (reference sequence). CDR3 length: 13 residues.

CDR3 coding DNA: TGTGCCTGGATCCCCGGAAGCGGAGGGCAGTTCTTC. Amino acid sequence: CAWIPGSGGQFF. The rearrangement uses TRBV30 and TRBJ2-1; D is perhaps TRBD2 (5 bases). V lost 4 bases to trimming and J lost 12 bases, with 16 bases between them. CDR1 is GTSNPN and CDR2 is SVGIG in the germline V gene (reference sequence). The CDR3 runs to 12 residues.

The chain employs TRBV11-2 and TRBJ2-6; maybe TRBD1 (7 bases). V was clipped by 8 bases and J by 0 bases, with 20 bases between them. This CDR3 is built from 18 residues. Germline V gives CDR1 SGHAT, CDR2 FQNNGV. CDR3 sequence: CASAKAGRGVSGANVLTF. As DNA, the CDR3 is TGTGCCAGCGCCAAGGCAGGCAGGGGGGTCTCTGGGGCCAACGTCCTGACTTTC.

The chain is built from TRBV15 and TRBJ2-3; D gene unclear. V was pared by 1 base and J by 2 bases, with 10 bases between. CDR1 and CDR2 from the germline V gene are LNHNV and YYDKDF (reference sequence). CDR3 size: 15 residues. The CDR3 DNA reads as TGTGCCACCAGCAGAGGGCAGGCCTACACAGATACGCAGTATTTT. It translates to CATSRGQAYTDTQYF.

This chain connects TRBV14 to TRBJ1-1; 7 bases agree with TRBD1. Germline loops: CDR1 SGHDN, CDR2 FVKESK. With V trimmed by 2 bases and J by 3 bases, 3 bases remained unmatched. This CDR3 comprises 14 residues. DNA for the CDR3: TGTGCCAGCAGCCAATACAGGGGACACACTGAAGCTTTCTTT. This gives the protein CASSQYRGHTEAFF.

This sequence joins TRBV14 and TRBJ2-3; the D gene is possibly TRBD2 (6 bases). Germline V gene lookup returns CDR1 SGHDN and CDR2 FVKESK. This CDR3 spans 17 amino acids. The V and J ends lost 3 bases and 4 bases respectively, with 20 bases between them. DNA for the CDR3: TGTGCCAGCAGCCAGGGGGAGGCAGGGATTCTCCCAGATACGCAGTATTTT. It is translated as CASSQGEAGILPDTQYF.

J is TRBJ1-1 and V is TRBV29-1; D gene ambiguous. Looked up from germline, CDR1 is SQVTM and CDR2 is ANQGSEA. This CDR3 contains 13 residues. Trimming removed 2 bases at V and 4 bases at J, with 11 bases between. This chain's CDR3 is CSVEKGGGTEAFF. The CDR3 region has the DNA TGCAGCGTTGAAAAGGGCGGAGGCACTGAAGCTTTCTTT.

The V and J genes are TRBV7-9 and TRBJ1-3; 7 positions agree with TRBD1. Germline loops: CDR1 SEHNR, CDR2 FQNEAQ (reference sequence). V dropped 5 bases and J dropped 3; count of bases not matched to a gene: 10. This CDR3 is 16 amino acids long. As DNA, the CDR3 is TGTGCCAGCAGCGTACACACGACAGGGCGTGGAAACACCATATATTTT. As protein: CASSVHTTGRGNTIYF.

This chain uses TRBV5-1 with TRBJ2-3, with a possible D match to TRBD1 (6 bases). Between the trimmed V and J ends, which lost 9 bases and 1 base, there was a span of 18 bases. The CDR3 loop spans 15 amino acids. Germline V gene data show CDR1 as SGHRS and CDR2 as YFSETQ. DNA of the CDR3: TGCGCCACCCGCACAGGGTTAGTTCGCACAGATACGCAGTATTTT. Amino acid sequence: CATRTGLVRTDTQYF.

This clone has only a few counts. V gene TRBV29-1 combines with J gene TRBJ1-1; 7 nucleotides line up with TRBD1. The CDR3 sequence is 14 residues long. V shed 4 bases, J shed 0 bases, and the junction held 5 bases outside the gene matches. Germline CDR1 reads SQVTM; CDR2 reads ANQGSEA. The CDR3 bases are TGCAGCGTTGCCCGGACAGGACTGAACACTGAAGCTTTCTTT. Translating gives CSVARTGLNTEAFF.

The V gene is TRBV21-1, the J gene TRBJ2-2; TRBD1 is the table's D call and was not checked against the DNA. TRBV21-1 is an annotated pseudogene. The CDR3 is 19 amino acids. The CDR3, as DNA: TGTGCCAGCAGCAAAGAAGCGGCGGACAGGGAGGTAGGAACCGGGGAGCTGTTTTTT. Encoded protein: CASSKEAADREVGTGELFF.

The chain joins TRBV18 to TRBJ1-1, with D tentatively TRBD1 (5 bases). Germline assignment: CDR1 KGHSH and CDR2 LQKENI. CDR3 size: 16 residues. Trimming took 3 bases from V and 2 from J, leaving 16 bases between them. The CDR3 is CASSPPRVGVNTEAFF. CDR3 nucleotide sequence: TGTGCCAGCTCACCCCCAAGGGTAGGGGTAAACACTGAAGCTTTCTTT.

The chain links TRBV6-5 to TRBJ2-7; 7 nucleotides match TRBD1. The CDR3 has 15 amino acids. V dropped 2 bases and J dropped 2; count of bases not matched to a gene: 6. The V gene's germline CDR1 is MNHEY and CDR2 SVGAGI. CDR3 amino acids: CASSYKTGSAYEQYF. In nucleotides, the CDR3 is TGTGCCAGCAGTTACAAGACAGGGTCGGCCTACGAGCAGTACTTC.

This clone was seen only a few times. The chain uses TRBV29-1 and TRBJ2-3; the match to TRBD2 covers 12 bases. This CDR3 has 12 amino acids. Per the germline V gene, CDR1 is SQVTM and CDR2 is ANQGSEA. With 7 bases clipped from V and 6 bases from J, the junction kept 2 bases outside the gene matches. CDR3 bases: TGCAGCGCTGGACTAGCGGGGGATACGCAGTATTTT. Translated, it gives CSAGLAGDTQYF.

This chain uses TRBV4-1 with TRBJ1-5; possible D gene TRBD1, 5 bases. Trimming pared 0 bases from V and 4 bases from J, leaving 13 bases between. From germline, CDR1 is MGHRA and CDR2 YSYEKL. The length of the CDR3 is 16 residues. CDR3 loop: CASSQDRNGANQPQHF. The DNA for the CDR3 is TGCGCCAGCAGCCAAGATCGAAATGGGGCAAATCAGCCCCAGCATTTT.

The V call is TRBV5-4, the J call TRBJ2-1; a possible D gene is TRBD1 (6 bases). This CDR3 has 16 amino acids. Trimming cost V 3 bases and J 5 bases, with 18 bases left between them. Germline V CDR1 and CDR2: SGHNT, YYREEE (reference sequence). The DNA for the CDR3 is TGTGCCAGCAGCTGGGGGCTTATTGGACAGAACAATGAGCAGTTCTTC. Residues: CASSWGLIGQNNEQFF.

The genes are TRBV7-2 and TRBJ2-1; D possibly corresponds to TRBD1 (6 bases). Germline CDR1 is SGHTA and CDR2 is FQGNSA. Trimming shortened V by 1 base and J by 1 base, and 14 bases separated the two germline ends. The CDR3 is 17 amino acids. Here the CDR3 DNA reads TGTGCCAGCAGCTTAGGAGGGGGAGTCTTGTCCTACAATGAGCAGTTCTTC. It specifies CASSLGGGVLSYNEQFF. The entire variable domain, with the rest obtained from reference TRBV7-2 and TRBJ2-1, is as follows: GAGVSQSPSNKVTEKGKDVELRCDPISGHTALYWYRQSLGQGLEFLIYFQGNSAPDKSGLPSDRFSAERTGGSVSTLTIQRTQQEDSAVYLCASSLGGGVLSYNEQFFGPGTRLTVL.

The chain employs TRBV6-6 and TRBJ1-2, with 8 bases matching TRBD1. J lost 2 bases, V lost 6 bases, and 11 bases had no gene match. This CDR3 comprises 16 residues. Germline V gene sequence: CDR1 MNHNY, CDR2 SVGAGI (reference sequence). CDR3 nucleotides: TGTGCCAGCAGCCCAAGACAGGACAGGGCAAACTATGGCTACACCTTC. It yields the protein CASSPRQDRANYGYTF.